This paragraph covers one TCR beta chain sequence. This sample is part of a study of monozygotic twins with inflammatory bowel disease. Germline lookup yields CDR1 MNHNS and CDR2 SASEGT. The CDR3 extends over 14 amino acids. No DNA is given; TCRdb re-called the 5' RACE reads and lists each CDR3 protein once. Its table lists under 130,000 distinct CDR3 sequences. Sequenced sample: blood. The chain combines TRBV6-1 with TRBJ2-1; with no DNA, the TCRdb D assignment of TRBD1 cannot be verified. This clonotype was sampled from a human donor with ulcerative colitis or Crohn's disease, or a healthy co-twin of an affected twin (not recorded which). CDR3: CASTSGTGYNEQFF.